The 11 T cell receptor beta chains in this list originate from one sample, sequenced in a study of hypomethylating agent response in myelodysplastic syndrome. Using immunoSEQ multiplex PCR, the repertoire was profiled, and TCRdb retains in-frame clones only, with some absent. Among under 6,500 clones listed, less than 85% were seen once. The material was bone marrow, obtained before or after starting hypomethylating agent treatment for myelodysplastic syndrome (not recorded which). The source is a human donor with myelodysplastic syndrome.

This clone was counted a few times. The chain employs TRBV29-1 and TRBJ2-3; D remains ambiguous. Trimming removed 1 base from V and 6 bases from J, with 8 bases in between. The CDR3 has 12 amino acids. Per the germline V gene, CDR1 is SQVTM and CDR2 is ANQGSEA. DNA of the CDR3: TGCAGCGTTGAAGGGGTGGCCGATACGCAGTATTTT. This sequence encodes CSVEGVADTQYF.

The rearrangement joins TRBV7-2 to TRBJ2-3, with TRBD2 matching over 9 bases. Per germline, CDR1 SGHTA and CDR2 FQGNSA. This CDR3 has 15 amino acids. J gave up 0 bases and V 3 bases, and 1 base lay outside the gene matches. As DNA, the CDR3 is TGTGCCAGCAGCTTCACTAGCGGGAGCACAGATACGCAGTATTTT. It is translated as CASSFTSGSTDTQYF.

This chain links TRBV5-4 with TRBJ2-4; tentative D call: TRBD2 (5 bases). Between the trimmed V and J ends, which lost 3 bases and 9 bases, there was a span of 13 bases. Per the germline V gene, CDR1 is SGHNT and CDR2 is YYREEE (reference sequence). CDR3 length: 13 amino acids. The CDR3 nucleotides are TGTGCCAGCAGCTCCACGGAGGCGCTCATTCAGTACTTC. It codes for CASSSTEALIQYF.

This clone was seen only once. The V gene is TRBV28, the J gene TRBJ1-1, with 9 nucleotides matching TRBD1. V shed 7 bases, J shed 1 base, and the junction held 13 bases outside the gene matches. CDR3 length equals 17 residues. Germline CDR1 and CDR2: MDHEN and SYDVKM. The CDR3 sequence: CASIVQGAFNSNTEAFF. DNA of the CDR3: TGTGCCAGCATCGTACAGGGGGCTTTCAACTCGAACACTGAAGCTTTCTTT. The full variable domain, rest sourced from reference TRBV28 and TRBJ1-1, is DVKVTQSSRYLVKRTGEKVFLECVQDMDHENMFWYRQDPGLGLRLIYFSYDVKMKEKGDIPEGYSVSREKKERFSLILESASTNQTSMYLCASIVQGAFNSNTEAFFGQGTRLTVV.

The CDR3 spells CASSLGDRGSAYGYTF. The CDR3, as DNA: TGTGCCAGCAGCTTGGGGGACAGGGGTAGCGCCTATGGCTACACCTTC. The V gene is TRBV5-6, the J gene TRBJ1-2, with 10 bases aligning to TRBD1. With 0 bases clipped from V and 4 bases from J, the junction kept 6 bases outside the gene matches. The CDR3 is 16 residues long. The germline V gene has CDR1 SGHDT and CDR2 YYEEEE.

V usage is TRBV28 and J usage is TRBJ2-7, with 10 bases identical to TRBD2. This CDR3 has 15 amino acids. The V segment lost 8 bases and the J segment 7 bases; nucleotides outside the gene matches: 14. CDR1 and CDR2 (germline): MDHEN, SYDVKM. The CDR3 nucleotides read TGTGCCAGCTTCGGACTAGCGGCCGCCGTCGGGGAGCAGTACTTC. Translating it yields CASFGLAAAVGEQYF.

The V and J genes are TRBV6-1 and TRBJ2-1; 10 bases line up with TRBD1. This CDR3 comprises 12 residues. Germline V CDR1 and CDR2: MNHNS, SASEGT. With 8 bases clipped from V and 6 bases from J, the junction kept 1 base outside the gene matches. CDR3 residues: CASDRGLNEQFF. CDR3 DNA sequence: TGTGCCAGCGACAGGGGGCTCAATGAGCAGTTCTTC.

This sequence joins TRBV7-9 and TRBJ2-7; TRBD2 agrees at 9 bases. Germline V gene data show CDR1 as SEHNR and CDR2 as FQNEAQ (reference sequence). Germline trimming cut 5 bases from V and 3 bases from J; bases unmatched to any gene: 20. The CDR3 covers 19 residues. The CDR3 reads CASSHIPGNQLAGNYEQYF. CDR3 DNA sequence: TGTGCCAGCAGCCATATACCCGGGAATCAGCTAGCGGGGAACTACGAGCAGTACTTC. Drawing the rest from reference TRBV7-9 and TRBJ2-7, the complete variable domain is DTGVSQNPRHKITKRGQNVTFRCDPISEHNRLYWYRQTLGQGPEFLTYFQNEAQLEKSRLLSDRFSAERPKGSFSTLEIQRTEQGDSAMYLCASSHIPGNQLAGNYEQYFGPGTRLTVT.

The chain uses TRBV6-5 and TRBJ2-7; D unresolved. The ends were cut back, 2 bases at V and 3 bases at J, with 11 bases in the middle. Germline lookup yields CDR1 MNHEY and CDR2 SVGAGI. This CDR3 has 14 amino acids. The CDR3 reads CASSYVGSDYEQYF. The DNA of the CDR3 is TGTGCCAGCAGTTACGTTGGGTCGGACTACGAGCAGTACTTC.

The chain links TRBV7-8 to TRBJ2-1; no definite D call. Trimming removed 7 bases from V and 6 bases from J, with 16 bases in between. The germline CDR1 and CDR2 sequences are SGHVS and FQNEAQ. The CDR3 is made up of 14 amino acids. CDR3 sequence (DNA): TGTGCCAGCAAACCCTCTACCTATAGCAATGAGCAGTTCTTC. Protein product: CASKPSTYSNEQFF.

This clone occurred a few times. The chain recombines TRBV11-2 with TRBJ2-3, with D possibly matching TRBD2 (6 bases). This CDR3 is built from 16 residues. Germline lookup yields CDR1 SGHAT and CDR2 FQNNGV. V gave up 4 bases and J gave up 2 bases, with 16 bases separating them. DNA of the CDR3: TGTGCCAGCAGCTCGGACTATCCCCACTACACAGATACGCAGTATTTT. Translation gives CASSSDYPHYTDTQYF.